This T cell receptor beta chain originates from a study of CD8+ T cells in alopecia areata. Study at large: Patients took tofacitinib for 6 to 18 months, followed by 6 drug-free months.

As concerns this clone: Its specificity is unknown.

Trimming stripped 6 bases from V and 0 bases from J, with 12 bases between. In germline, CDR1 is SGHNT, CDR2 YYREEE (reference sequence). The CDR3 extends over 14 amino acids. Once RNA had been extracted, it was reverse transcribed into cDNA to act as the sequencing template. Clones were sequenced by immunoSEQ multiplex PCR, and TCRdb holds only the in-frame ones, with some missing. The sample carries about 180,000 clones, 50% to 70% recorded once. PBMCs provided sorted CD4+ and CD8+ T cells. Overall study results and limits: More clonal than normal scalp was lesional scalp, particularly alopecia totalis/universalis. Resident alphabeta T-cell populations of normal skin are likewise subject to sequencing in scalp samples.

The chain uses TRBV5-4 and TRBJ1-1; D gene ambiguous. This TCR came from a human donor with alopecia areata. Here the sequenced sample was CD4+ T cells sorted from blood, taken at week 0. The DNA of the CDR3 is TGTGCCAGCATCGATATGACGGTGAACACTGAAGCTTTCTTT. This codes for CASIDMTVNTEAFF.